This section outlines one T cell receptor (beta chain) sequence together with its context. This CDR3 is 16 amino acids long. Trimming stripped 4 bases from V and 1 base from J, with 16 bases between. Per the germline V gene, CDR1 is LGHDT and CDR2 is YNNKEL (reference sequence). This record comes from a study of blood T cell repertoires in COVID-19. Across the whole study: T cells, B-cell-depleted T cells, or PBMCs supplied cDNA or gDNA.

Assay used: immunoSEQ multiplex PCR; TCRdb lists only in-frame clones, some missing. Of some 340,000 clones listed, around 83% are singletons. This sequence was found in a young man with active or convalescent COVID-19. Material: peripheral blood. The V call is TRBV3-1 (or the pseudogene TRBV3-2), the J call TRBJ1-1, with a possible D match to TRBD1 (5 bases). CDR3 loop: CASSPHRDRENTEAFF. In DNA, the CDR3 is TGTGCCAGCAGCCCGCATAGAGACAGAGAGAACACTGAAGCTTTCTTT.